These T cell receptor beta chains were read from a single sample in a study of T cells in Graves' hyperthyroidism and ophthalmopathy. Each CDR3 protein is one row after TCRdb ran MiXCR on the multiplex PCR reads. The data show hundreds of thousands of distinct CDR3 sequences, 40% to 55% seen once. What was sequenced was peripheral blood or thyroid tissue (not recorded which). The receptors originated from a woman younger than 35 with Graves' hyperthyroidism. The CDR3 runs from the conserved cysteine through the conserved F or W. D genes are given only for firm matches. For some rows the clone size is stated as once, few or many, or as a class when expanded; others skip it.

J: TRBJ2-3; size: -; V: TRBV20-1; D: -; DNA: TGCAGTGCCATCGCTGGGGACGGTGATACGCAGTATTTT; CDR3: CSAIAGDGDTQYF
J: TRBJ2-7; size: few; V: TRBV12-3/TRBV12-4; D: -; DNA: TGTGCCAGCACACTGACATCCCACGAGCAGTACTTC; CDR3: CASTLTSHEQYF
J: TRBJ1-5; size: few; V: TRBV9; D: -; DNA: TGTGCCAGCAGCGTAGCTGAGGGTCCCGGGAGATTAGGCAATCAGCCCCAGCATTTT; CDR3: CASSVAEGPGRLGNQPQHF
J: TRBJ1-2; size: few; V: TRBV12-3/TRBV12-4; D: -; DNA: TGTGCCAGCAGTTTCCGGGGCAGCGGGAACTATGGCTACACCTTC; CDR3: CASSFRGSGNYGYTF
J: TRBJ1-5; size: -; V: TRBV2; D: -; DNA: TGTACCAGCAGTAAAGCAAGGGATCAGTCCCAGCATTTT; CDR3: CTSSKARDQSQHF
J: TRBJ1-5; size: -; V: TRBV29-1; D: -; DNA: TGCAGCGCAGGGTCCGGGGACGGCAATCAGCCCCAGCATTTT; CDR3: CSAGSGDGNQPQHF
J: TRBJ2-5; size: many; V: TRBV12-3/TRBV12-4; D: -; DNA: TGTGCCAGCAGTGCCACAGGGGAGGTAGAGACCCAGTACTTC; CDR3: CASSATGEVETQYF
J: TRBJ1-5; size: -; V: TRBV29-1; D: -; DNA: TGCAGCGTTGGAGGGGGGGGGCAGCCCCAGCATTTT; CDR3: CSVGGGGQPQHF
J: TRBJ2-1; size: few; V: TRBV7-2; D: -; DNA: TGTGCCAGCAGCTTGGACAGACCCGCCGAGCAGTTCTTC; CDR3: CASSLDRPAEQFF
J: TRBJ2-5; size: -; V: TRBV7-2; D: TRBD2; DNA: TGCGCCAGCAGCCAAGATCGTCTAGCGGGGGAAGAGACCCAGTACTTC; CDR3: CASSQDRLAGEETQYF
J: TRBJ2-5; size: -; V: TRBV10-3; D: TRBD1; DNA: TGTGCCATCAAAGCGGGACAGGGTGAAGAGACCCAGTACTTC; CDR3: CAIKAGQGEETQYF
J: TRBJ1-5; size: -; V: TRBV15; D: -; DNA: TGTGCCACCAGCAGAGGGTGGGGGGGTAAACACCCCCAGCATTTT; CDR3: CATSRGWGGKHPQHF
J: TRBJ2-7; size: -; V: TRBV20-1; D: -; DNA: TGCAGTGCTAGACGTACAGGGTCCTACGAGCAGTACTTC; CDR3: CSARRTGSYEQYF
J: TRBJ1-6; size: -; V: TRBV24-1; D: -; DNA: TGTGCCACCACAGGTACGGGCACCGGGGGCTCACCCCTCCACTTT; CDR3: CATTGTGTGGSPLHF
J: TRBJ1-4; size: many; V: TRBV7-9; D: -; DNA: TGTGCCAGCAGCCCTTTCGACGAAAAACTGTTTTTT; CDR3: CASSPFDEKLFF
J: TRBJ2-2; size: -; V: TRBV29-1; D: TRBD1; DNA: TGCAGCGCCTTACAGGGGGCAGGAACCGGGGAGCTGTTTTTT; CDR3: CSALQGAGTGELFF
J: TRBJ2-5; size: few; V: TRBV25-1; D: -; DNA: TGTGCCAGCAGTTCGATGGGAGAGGCTAAAAAGACCCAGTACTTC; CDR3: CASSSMGEAKKTQYF
J: TRBJ1-6; size: -; V: TRBV25-1; D: -; DNA: TGTGCCAGCTCACAAATCCCGGACAGCTCAGGACCCCTCCACTTT; CDR3: CASSQIPDSSGPLHF
J: TRBJ1-6; size: -; V: TRBV15; D: TRBD1; DNA: TGTGCCACCAGCAGAGAGGGACAGGGTAGGGAGACCCTCCACTTT; CDR3: CATSREGQGRETLHF
J: TRBJ1-6; size: -; V: TRBV24-1; D: TRBD1; DNA: TGTGCCACCAGTGATGGGAGGCAGGGGGAAAATTCACCCCTCCACTTT; CDR3: CATSDGRQGENSPLHF
J: TRBJ2-7; size: -; V: TRBV7-8; D: TRBD1; DNA: TGTGCCAGCAGCCAAAGGACAGGGGAGCAGTACTTC; CDR3: CASSQRTGEQYF
J: TRBJ2-7; size: -; V: TRBV14; D: -; DNA: TGTGCCAGCAGCCAGCCAGGGGGGGACAGGCTAAATGGGGGACAGTACTTC; CDR3: CASSQPGGDRLNGGQYF